The 26 T cell receptor beta chains below come from one sample, sequenced in a study of T cells in tuberculosis. This sample's time point: new active TB diagnosis, blood taken before or within 7 days of starting treatment. Some clones are missing from TCRdb's copy, which holds only in-frame ones; the method was immunoSEQ multiplex PCR. This table holds about 38,000 clones, around 94% found once. The sample in question was PBMCs, obtained at tuberculosis diagnosis. These receptors originate from an adult with tuberculosis.

The rearrangement joins TRBV6-4 to TRBJ2-3; TRBD2 matches 8 bases. This CDR3 region has 14 residues. The V segment lost 7 bases and the J segment 4 bases; nucleotides outside the gene matches: 7. Looked up from germline, CDR1 is MRHNA and CDR2 is SNTAGT. The CDR3: CASKTSGSADTQYF. CDR3 in DNA: TGTGCCAGCAAAACTAGCGGATCGGCAGATACGCAGTATTTT.

The V and J genes are TRBV7-2 and TRBJ1-1; no clear D. The CDR3 is made up of 13 amino acids. Trimming left V 6 bases short and J 1 base short, with 9 bases between. Germline CDR1 reads SGHTA; CDR2 reads FQGNSA. The CDR3 DNA is TGTGCCAGCAGGATAACACGGAACACTGAAGCTTTCTTT. Amino acids: CASRITRNTEAFF.

The chain combines TRBV5-1 with TRBJ2-3, with D maybe TRBD2 (5 bases). In germline, CDR1 is SGHRS, CDR2 YFSETQ. V lost 4 bases and J lost 6, with 15 bases in between. The CDR3 totals 14 residues. The CDR3 is CASSPRTSSDTQYF. CDR3 bases: TGCGCCAGCAGCCCCCGAACTAGTTCGGATACGCAGTATTTT.

The count of this clone is one. The chain has TRBV9 and TRBJ2-3; TRBD1 matches at 7 bases. Unmatched junction bases numbered 7, after V lost 1 base and J lost 2 bases. CDR3 length equals 16 residues. Germline CDR1 SGDLS, CDR2 YYNGEE. The CDR3 DNA is TGTGCCAGCAGCGTATGGTCAGGGGGTCTCACAGATACGCAGTATTTT. It encodes CASSVWSGGLTDTQYF. The full variable domain, in which reference TRBV9 and TRBJ2-3 provide the parts outside the CDR3, is DSGVTQTPKHLITATGQRVTLRCSPRSGDLSVYWYQQSLDQGLQFLIQYYNGEERAKGNILERFSAQQFPDLHSELNLSSLELGDSALYFCASSVWSGGLTDTQYFGPGTRLTVL.

The rearrangement joins TRBV7-2 to TRBJ2-2; a weak D match, TRBD1 (6 bases). From germline, CDR1 is SGHTA and CDR2 FQGNSA. The V end lost 3 bases, the J end lost 1 base, and 12 bases lay between the germline ends. The CDR3 sequence is 16 residues long. The CDR3 loop is CASSFAGTLNTGELFF. CDR3 bases: TGTGCCAGCAGCTTCGCCGGGACATTGAACACCGGGGAGCTGTTTTTT. The whole variable domain, remainder taken from reference TRBV7-2 and TRBJ2-2, is GAGVSQSPSNKVTEKGKDVELRCDPISGHTALYWYRQSLGQGLEFLIYFQGNSAPDKSGLPSDRFSAERTGGSVSTLTIQRTQQEDSAVYLCASSFAGTLNTGELFFGEGSRLTVL.

This chain connects TRBV5-1 to TRBJ1-2; no firm D call. CDR1 and CDR2 (germline): SGHRS, YFSETQ. The CDR3 is 13 residues long. V gave up 4 bases and J gave up 3 bases, with 10 bases separating them. The CDR3 bases are TGCGCCAGCAGCCCATCACGAGACTATGGCTACACCTTC. Residues: CASSPSRDYGYTF.

This clone was seen once. The rearrangement joins TRBV20-1 to TRBJ2-5; D uncertain. CDR3 size: 11 residues. V was shortened by 6 bases and J by 2 bases, with 7 bases between the two germline ends. Germline V gene data show CDR1 as DFQATT and CDR2 as SNEGSKA (reference sequence). The CDR3 is CSAQKQETQYF. CDR3 bases: TGCAGTGCACAGAAACAAGAGACCCAGTACTTC.

This chain uses TRBV25-1 with TRBJ2-3; possibly TRBD1 for D (6 bases). Germline values: CDR1 MGHDK, CDR2 SYGVNS. Between the trimmed V and J ends, which lost 9 bases and 2 bases, there was a span of 18 bases. The CDR3 runs 15 residues. CDR3 protein: CASSRTEDPTDTQYF. CDR3 nucleotides: TGTGCCAGTAGTCGGACAGAGGACCCCACAGATACGCAGTATTTT.

The V gene is TRBV5-6, the J gene TRBJ2-6, with D possibly TRBD1 on 6 matching bases. Germline V lookup: CDR1 SGHDT, CDR2 YYEEEE. The CDR3 has 16 amino acids. Trimming took 5 bases from V and 0 from J, leaving 12 bases between them. The CDR3 DNA reads as TGTGCCAGCAGGTTGAGGACAGCCTCTGGGGCCAACGTCCTGACTTTC. This translates into CASRLRTASGANVLTF.

The rearrangement links TRBV5-6 to TRBJ1-5; TRBD1 aligns across 8 bases. V shed 5 bases, J shed 4 bases, and the junction held 11 bases outside the gene matches. This CDR3 has 16 residues. Germline-derived CDR1 and CDR2 are SGHDT and YYEEEE. CDR3 sequence: CASSLNRGQGNQPQHF. CDR3 nucleotide sequence: TGTGCCAGCAGTTTGAACCGTGGACAGGGTAATCAGCCCCAGCATTTT.

The rearrangement joins TRBV28 to TRBJ1-4; D may be TRBD1 (5 bases). In germline, CDR1 is MDHEN, CDR2 SYDVKM. This CDR3 spans 16 amino acids. V lost 3 bases, J lost 4 bases, and 15 bases lay in between. This CDR3 reads CASSFREGALNEKLFF. CDR3 in DNA: TGTGCCAGCAGTTTTCGTGAAGGGGCCCTTAATGAAAAACTGTTTTTT.

The chain combines TRBV28 with TRBJ2-3; D might be TRBD1 (6 bases). Trimming removed 7 bases from V and 2 bases from J, with 13 bases in between. The CDR3 is 14 residues long. Germline loops: CDR1 MDHEN, CDR2 SYDVKM. The CDR3 here is CASKTGESTDTQYF. The CDR3 nucleotides are TGTGCCAGCAAGACAGGCGAATCCACAGATACGCAGTATTTT.

The chain carries TRBV6-1 and TRBJ1-2, with D perhaps matching TRBD1 (6 bases). This CDR3 contains 14 residues. Between the trimmed V and J ends, which lost 3 bases and 4 bases, there was a span of 12 bases. CDR1 is MNHNS and CDR2 is SASEGT in the germline V gene. This chain's CDR3 is CASSEGTKIYGYTF. CDR3 coding DNA: TGTGCCAGCAGTGAGGGGACAAAAATCTATGGCTACACCTTC.

This chain uses TRBV2 with TRBJ1-5, with D possibly being TRBD1 (5 bases). The CDR3 totals 15 residues. Germline values: CDR1 SNHLY, CDR2 FYNNEI. Trimming stripped 3 bases from V and 2 bases from J, with 11 bases between. CDR3 nucleotide sequence: TGTGCCAGCAGTGACTTGGGGCCCCGCAATCAGCCCCAGCATTTT. It yields the protein CASSDLGPRNQPQHF.

This CDR3 is CASSLRQGPGETQYF. In nucleotides, the CDR3 is TGTGCCAGTAGTTTGCGACAGGGCCCCGGAGAGACCCAGTACTTC. The chain recombines TRBV19 with TRBJ2-5, with 7 bases identical to TRBD1. The CDR3 is 15 amino acids. Trimming took 5 bases from V and 4 from J; bases not matched to a gene: 10. In germline, CDR1 is LNHDA, CDR2 SQIVND (reference sequence).

This clone showed up just once. V is TRBV25-1 and J is TRBJ2-7, with no clear D. CDR3 size: 14 residues. The V gene's germline CDR1 is MGHDK and CDR2 SYGVNS. Trimming left V 8 bases short and J 2 bases short, with 16 bases between. This chain's CDR3 is CASRPTGGTYEQYF. DNA for the CDR3: TGTGCCAGCCGACCGACGGGTGGAACCTACGAGCAGTACTTC.

This sequence joins TRBV6-1 and TRBJ1-2, with 7 positions matching TRBD1. V gave up 5 bases and J gave up 0 bases; unmatched junction bases: 6. The CDR3 loop spans 15 amino acids. In germline, CDR1 is MNHNS, CDR2 SASEGT. The CDR3 is CASSIMTGTNYGYTF. The CDR3 bases are TGTGCCAGCAGTATTATGACAGGGACTAACTATGGCTACACCTTC.

The gene calls are TRBV12-5 and TRBJ1-1; D is possibly TRBD1 (5 bases). V was cut by 6 bases and J by 0 bases, with 8 bases left in between. CDR1 and CDR2 from the germline V gene are LGHNT and FRNRAP. The CDR3 loop spans 13 amino acids. The CDR3 DNA follows: TGTGCTAGTGGCCCGACAGTGAACACTGAAGCTTTCTTT. This gives the protein CASGPTVNTEAFF.

The chain couples TRBV5-1 to TRBJ2-7; 12 bases are a match to TRBD1. J was trimmed by 4 bases and V by 1 base; bases with no gene match: 3. This CDR3 is 15 amino acids long. CDR1 is SGHRS, CDR2 YFSETQ, per germline. DNA for the CDR3: TGCGCCAGCAGCTTGTGGGGACAGGGGGCTTACGAGCAGTACTTC. As protein: CASSLWGQGAYEQYF. Full variable domain (rest looked up from reference TRBV5-1 and TRBJ2-7): KAGVTQTPRYLIKTRGQQVTLSCSPISGHRSVSWYQQTPGQGLQFLFEYFSETQRNKGNFPGRFSGRQFSNSRSEMNVSTLELGDSALYLCASSLWGQGAYEQYFGPGTRLTVT.

This clone was counted a single time. The chain has TRBV25-1 and TRBJ1-1; no definite D call. The CDR3 is made up of 13 amino acids. Per the germline V gene, CDR1 is MGHDK and CDR2 is SYGVNS. V gave up 2 bases and J gave up 4 bases, with 8 bases separating them. In DNA form, the CDR3 reads TGTGCCAGCAGTGAACCCCGCGGCACTGAAGCTTTCTTT. It is translated as CASSEPRGTEAFF.

The CDR3 is CASADRDRVREKLFF. In DNA form, the CDR3 reads TGTGCCAGCGCCGACAGGGACCGGGTTAGGGAAAAACTGTTTTTT. The V gene is TRBV5-8, the J gene TRBJ1-4; 7 bases agree with TRBD1. In germline, CDR1 is SGHTS, CDR2 YDEGEE. V lost 7 bases and J lost 8; bases outside the gene matches: 14. The CDR3 runs 15 residues. Complete variable domain (other parts from reference TRBV5-8 and TRBJ1-4): EAGVTQSPTHLIKTRGQQATLRCSPISGHTSVYWYQQALGLGLQFLLWYDEGEERNRGNFPPRFSGRQFPNYSSELNVNALELEDSALYLCASADRDRVREKLFFGSGTQLSVL.

The chain employs TRBV6-1 and TRBJ2-2; TRBD2 is a possible D gene (5 bases). Trimming took off 7 bases at V and 11 bases at J, with 17 bases between the two ends. Germline V lookup: CDR1 MNHNS, CDR2 SASEGT. This CDR3 has 13 residues. CDR3: CASTGKVNRELFF. The DNA for the CDR3 is TGTGCCAGCACCGGGAAGGTAAACCGAGAGCTGTTTTTT.

V is TRBV28 and J is TRBJ1-2, with TRBD1 matching over 9 bases. CDR1 is MDHEN, CDR2 SYDVKM, per germline. The J segment lost 8 bases and the V segment lost 6 bases, leaving 16 bases of the junction unmatched. CDR3 length equals 16 residues. The chain's CDR3 is CASRTGTGQVLSGYTF. CDR3 nucleotides: TGTGCCAGCAGGACCGGGACAGGGCAAGTTTTAAGCGGCTACACCTTC.

CDR3 in amino acids: CASSHFNYGYTF. Here the CDR3 DNA reads TGTGCCAGCAGCCATTTTAACTATGGCTACACCTTC. This rearrangement joins TRBV7-2 to TRBJ1-2; no reliable D call. CDR3 size: 12 residues. V lost 5 bases and J 1 base, leaving 5 bases between the germline ends. Per the germline V gene, CDR1 is SGHTA and CDR2 is FQGNSA. Looking up the rest from reference TRBV7-2 and TRBJ1-2 gives the full variable domain: GAGVSQSPSNKVTEKGKDVELRCDPISGHTALYWYRQSLGQGLEFLIYFQGNSAPDKSGLPSDRFSAERTGGSVSTLTIQRTQQEDSAVYLCASSHFNYGYTFGSGTRLTVV.

The chain joins TRBV5-1 to TRBJ2-5, with no clear D. The CDR3 is made up of 12 amino acids. Trimming took off 4 bases at V and 5 bases at J, with 9 bases between the two ends. In germline, CDR1 is SGHRS, CDR2 YFSETQ. CDR3 region: CASSEVQETQYF. The CDR3 DNA sequence: TGCGCCAGCAGCGAGGTTCAGGAGACCCAGTACTTC.

J is TRBJ1-3 and V is TRBV2; the D gene is possibly TRBD1 (5 bases). This CDR3 contains 15 residues. The V end lost 4 bases, the J end lost 5 bases, and 15 bases lay between the germline ends. Germline CDR1 is SNHLY and CDR2 is FYNNEI. The CDR3 DNA is TGTGCCAGCAGTGGTTGGGGCAGCGACCGAAACACCATATATTTT. Protein sequence: CASSGWGSDRNTIYF.